This is a list of T cell receptor beta chains from one sample in a study of shared clonotypes between healthy human individuals. Data came from immunoSEQ multiplex PCR; TCRdb stores just in-frame clones and leaves some out. The sample shows about 1 million clones, 65% to 80% of them seen only once. Sequenced input: memory CD4+ T cells sorted from blood. All receptors come from a young man in good health. CDR3s include the opening cysteine and the closing phenylalanine or tryptophan. The D gene is left open where the match is weak.

v_gene,d_gene,CDR3aa
TRBV5-1,-,CASSRPTDTQYF
TRBV7-2,-,CASSLFGRIENNEQFF
TRBV18,-,CASSALVPGELFF
TRBV2,-,CASSVRWEHAEAFF
TRBV5-1,-,CASSLYLTGEGEQYF
TRBV5-8,TRBD1,CASSLFGAGGTEAFF
TRBV28,TRBD1,CASSLAQGGRRGTEAFF
TRBV6-7,-,CASSKPRGRGNTIYF
TRBV7-9,TRBD1,CASSRGTGETGELFF
TRBV4-1,-,CASSHGIRDPPGTQYF
TRBV27,-,CASSFRGYGTNTEAFF
TRBV5-1,-,CASSLGPGTDTQYF
TRBV29-1,-,CSVRDGSYNSPLHF
TRBV18,-,CASSPGNSPLHF
TRBV4-3,TRBD1,CASSQGWDSLSYEQYF
TRBV7-9,-,CASSGPWPATNEKLFF
TRBV9,-,CASSVVGGFGDTQYF
TRBV28,-,CASSLSGVKTYEQYF
TRBV4-1,-,CASSLTGGANTEAFF
TRBV15,-,CATSRGQGGYNEQFF
TRBV27,-,CASRRGGGEGYTF
TRBV27,-,CASSLSAGLYNSPLHF
TRBV7-4,TRBD1,CASSPDSATGTGEGQPQHF
TRBV11-2,-,CASSLIRGRGRISNQPQHF